Listed below are T cell receptor beta chains from one sample, sequenced in a study of T cell changes during pregnancy in multiple sclerosis. The data were produced by immunoSEQ multiplex PCR, yet TCRdb's version contains in-frame clones alone and is incomplete. The sample has approximately 84,000 clones, less than 95% seen once; the top ten hold 2% to 2.5%. The specimen was peripheral blood, collected in the third trimester of pregnancy. The receptors were sampled from a female donor with multiple sclerosis, enrolled in a pregnancy study. Both conserved end residues are part of each CDR3. The D gene is left open where the match is weak. Clone size is not always given. Where it is, it says once, few, many or a class for expanded clones.

D gene: NA
J gene: TRBJ1-6
clone size: NA
V gene: TRBV9
CDR3 protein: CASSVAGDGYSPLHF
CDR3 DNA: TGTGCCAGCAGCGTAGCAGGGGATGGGTATTCACCCCTCCACTTT

D gene: NA
J gene: TRBJ2-7
clone size: NA
V gene: TRBV5-1
CDR3 protein: CASSLGQHSYEQYF
CDR3 DNA: TGCGCCAGCAGCTTGGGACAGCACTCCTACGAGCAGTACTTC

D gene: NA
J gene: TRBJ1-2
clone size: NA
V gene: TRBV6-5
CDR3 protein: CASTPIRGIRYGYTF
CDR3 DNA: TGTGCCAGCACCCCGATTAGGGGGATTCGCTATGGCTACACCTTC

D gene: TRBD2
J gene: TRBJ2-1
clone size: NA
V gene: TRBV7-9
CDR3 protein: CASSFWTSGGERQFF
CDR3 DNA: TGTGCCAGCAGCTTCTGGACTAGCGGGGGGGAAAGGCAGTTCTTC

D gene: NA
J gene: TRBJ2-3
clone size: NA
V gene: TRBV5-1
CDR3 protein: CASSLEGTDTQYF
CDR3 DNA: TGCGCCAGCAGCTTGGAGGGGACAGATACGCAGTATTTT

D gene: TRBD1
J gene: TRBJ1-1
clone size: NA
V gene: TRBV5-5
CDR3 protein: CASSWTGSTEAFF
CDR3 DNA: TGTGCCAGCAGCTGGACAGGGTCGACTGAAGCTTTCTTT

D gene: TRBD2
J gene: TRBJ2-3
clone size: NA
V gene: TRBV15
CDR3 protein: CATSRGGGTDTQYF
CDR3 DNA: TGTGCCACCAGCAGAGGGGGGGGGACAGATACGCAGTATTTT

D gene: NA
J gene: TRBJ1-6
clone size: NA
V gene: TRBV9
CDR3 protein: CASSPGSFVSYNSPLHF
CDR3 DNA: TGTGCCAGCAGCCCTGGGAGTTTTGTCTCCTATAATTCACCCCTCCACTTT

D gene: NA
J gene: TRBJ2-4
clone size: NA
V gene: TRBV27
CDR3 protein: CASRPEEGNIQYF
CDR3 DNA: TGTGCCAGCCGTCCGGAGGAGGGAAACATTCAGTACTTC

D gene: TRBD1
J gene: TRBJ2-7
clone size: NA
V gene: TRBV19
CDR3 protein: CASSPDRGPTYEQYF
CDR3 DNA: TGTGCCAGTAGTCCCGACAGGGGGCCGACCTACGAGCAGTACTTC

D gene: NA
J gene: TRBJ1-3
clone size: NA
V gene: TRBV6-5
CDR3 protein: CASRGAAGGNTIYF
CDR3 DNA: TGTGCCAGCAGGGGGGCGGCGGGTGGAAACACCATATATTTT

D gene: NA
J gene: TRBJ2-3
clone size: NA
V gene: TRBV9
CDR3 protein: CASSPRGGGLAASSTDTQYF
CDR3 DNA: TGTGCCAGCAGCCCAAGAGGGGGTGGGCTAGCGGCGTCTAGCACAGATACGCAGTATTTT

D gene: TRBD1
J gene: TRBJ1-6
clone size: NA
V gene: TRBV30
CDR3 protein: CAWTTDRGVKNSPLHF
CDR3 DNA: TGTGCCTGGACCACGGACAGGGGAGTTAAGAATTCACCCCTCCACTTT

D gene: NA
J gene: TRBJ2-2
clone size: NA
V gene: TRBV4-1
CDR3 protein: CATAYETPNTGELFF
CDR3 DNA: TGCGCCACCGCCTACGAGACACCGAACACCGGGGAGCTGTTTTTT

D gene: NA
J gene: TRBJ1-2
clone size: NA
V gene: TRBV30
CDR3 protein: CAWDGGGYTF
CDR3 DNA: TGTGCCTGGGACGGAGGGGGCTACACCTTC

D gene: TRBD1
J gene: TRBJ1-2
clone size: NA
V gene: TRBV19
CDR3 protein: CASSLPQGAVNGYTF
CDR3 DNA: TGTGCCAGTAGCTTGCCCCAGGGGGCGGTTAACGGCTACACCTTC

D gene: NA
J gene: TRBJ1-2
clone size: NA
V gene: TRBV19
CDR3 protein: CASMAASSNYGYTF
CDR3 DNA: TGTGCCAGTATGGCGGCGAGTTCTAACTATGGCTACACCTTC

D gene: TRBD2
J gene: TRBJ2-1
clone size: once
V gene: TRBV7-8
CDR3 protein: CASSLREGGYNEQFF
CDR3 DNA: TGTGCCAGCAGCTTAAGGGAGGGCGGTTACAATGAGCAGTTCTTC

D gene: TRBD1
J gene: TRBJ2-3
clone size: NA
V gene: TRBV5-1
CDR3 protein: CASSFGTGPSTDTQYF
CDR3 DNA: TGCGCCAGCAGCTTTGGGACAGGACCCAGCACAGATACGCAGTATTTT

D gene: NA
J gene: TRBJ1-2
clone size: NA
V gene: TRBV5-1
CDR3 protein: CASSFRGENGYTF
CDR3 DNA: TGCGCCAGCAGCTTCCGGGGGGAGAATGGCTACACCTTC

D gene: TRBD1
J gene: TRBJ1-2
clone size: few
V gene: TRBV6-1
CDR3 protein: CASSEAGGGGYTF
CDR3 DNA: TGTGCCAGCAGTGAAGCAGGGGGCGGTGGCTACACCTTC

D gene: NA
J gene: TRBJ1-5
clone size: NA
V gene: TRBV27
CDR3 protein: CASSLDFSNQPQHF
CDR3 DNA: TGTGCCAGCAGTTTGGACTTTAGCAATCAGCCCCAGCATTTT